This T cell receptor beta chain was captured in a study of response to subunit inactivated influenza vaccine. Whole-study results and caveats: Authors suggested seasonal influenza vaccinations each recruit few new T cells.

TCRdb used MiXCR to reprocess the RT-PCR reads, holding one entry per CDR3 protein. This table has 860,000 or so distinct CDR3 sequences, less than 25% appearing once. Points on this clonotype: Its matching antigen is unknown.

V shed 1 base and J 3 bases; nucleotides not matched to a gene: 9. This CDR3 is built from 16 residues. Germline CDR1 LGHDT, CDR2 YNNKEL (reference sequence). This TCR was recovered from a man aged 50 to 59 who received an inactivated influenza vaccine. Material: PBMCs from blood, obtained 4 to 6 days after vaccination. The J gene is TRBJ2-7, the V gene TRBV3-1, with 7 positions matching TRBD2. Here the CDR3 DNA reads TGTGCCAGCAGCCAAGGGCGACATAGCGGGCGCTACGAGCAGTACTTC. Translated: CASSQGRHSGRYEQYF.